Given below is one T cell receptor (beta chain) in context. The antigen is not known. Compared with germline, one end of the junction differs, possibly owing to a read error. These data originate in a study of somatic mutations in cytotoxic T cells in rheumatoid arthritis. As for the study in general: Patient blood (just under 31 ml EDTA) was drawn right after diagnosis, before any treatment.

Germline assignment: CDR1 SSHAT and CDR2 FNYEAQ (reference sequence). The CDR3 has 16 residues. Using immunoSEQ multiplex PCR, the repertoire was profiled, and TCRdb retains in-frame clones only, with some absent. The sample has around 15,000 clones, approximately 69% seen once. Study results and limitations: There were about an eighth of the roughly 60 patients in whom the largest CD8+ clone exceeded 20% of CD8+ cells.

The sequencing input was CD8+ T cells sorted from blood. V usage is TRBV7-7 and J usage is TRBJ2-3; TRBD2 matches 7 bases. The receptor's source is an adult with rheumatoid arthritis. The chain's CDR3 is CASSPVTSASTDTQYF. Written as DNA, the CDR3 is TGTGCTAGCAGCCCCGTTACTAGCGCTAGCACAGATACGCAGTATTTT.